This section outlines one T cell receptor (beta chain) sequence together with its context. Its matching antigen is unknown. The data were taken from a study of cytomegalovirus exposure and HLA in healthy donors. About the research overall: Earlier, 150 million to 200 million T cells were analyzed, and fewer than 120 million unique TCR beta sequences were found among them.

Samples came from healthy bone marrow donors. The study, taken as a whole, reports: As a later analysis showed, a missense DCLRE1C variant was linked to trimming of TCR beta V- and J-genes.

The PCR ran on 60 Vbeta and 13 Jbeta primers. Data came from immunoSEQ multiplex PCR; TCRdb stores just in-frame clones and leaves some out. The table lists roughly 160,000 clones, roughly 76% of them singletons. V lost 4 bases and J lost 4; bases outside the gene matches: 4. CDR1 is SGHRS, CDR2 YFSETQ, per germline. The CDR3 extends over 15 amino acids. The V and J genes are TRBV5-1 and TRBJ2-1; 11 bases map to TRBD2. The sample consisted of PBMCs. The clonotype originates from a male donor in good health and CMV-seronegative. CDR3 protein: CASSDSSGGYNEQFF. DNA of the CDR3: TGCGCCAGCAGCGATTCTAGCGGGGGGTACAATGAGCAGTTCTTC.